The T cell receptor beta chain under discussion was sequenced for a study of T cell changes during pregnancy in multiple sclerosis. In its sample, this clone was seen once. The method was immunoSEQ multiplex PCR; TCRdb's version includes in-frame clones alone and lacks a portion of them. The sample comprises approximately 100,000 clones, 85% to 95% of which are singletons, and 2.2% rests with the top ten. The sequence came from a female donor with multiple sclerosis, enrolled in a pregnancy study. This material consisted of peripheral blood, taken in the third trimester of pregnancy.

The CDR3: CASSPSLAREQYF. The CDR3 nucleotides are TGTGCCAGTAGTCCTAGCCTGGCTCGGGAGCAGTACTTC. The chain employs TRBV19 and TRBJ2-7; weak D call: TRBD2 (5 bases). Germline loops: CDR1 LNHDA, CDR2 SQIVND (reference sequence). The CDR3 consists of 13 residues. V gave up 5 bases and J gave up 7 bases, with 15 bases separating them. Together with reference TRBV19 and TRBJ2-7, the CDR3 gives the full variable domain: DGGITQSPKYLFRKEGQNVTLSCEQNLNHDAMYWYRQDPGQGLRLIYYSQIVNDFQKGDIAEGYSVSREKKESFPLTVTSAQKNPTAFYLCASSPSLAREQYFGPGTRLTVT.